These 3 T cell receptor beta chains share one sample of origin, sequenced in a study of blood T cell repertoires in COVID-19. TCRdb's copy holds only in-frame clones and misses some; the assay was immunoSEQ multiplex PCR. The sample carries about 110,000 clones, 70% to 90% recorded once. What was sequenced was peripheral blood. Receptors were obtained from a human donor in a cohort sampled during active COVID-19.

V usage is TRBV13 and J usage is TRBJ2-7; 11 bases agree with TRBD1. CDR1 and CDR2 from the germline V gene are PRHDT and FYEKMQ (reference sequence). There are 13 residues in the CDR3. The trim removed 8 bases at V and 3 bases at J, leaving 3 bases unmatched. CDR3 residues: CASGTGGVYEQYF. In DNA, the CDR3 is TGTGCCAGCGGGACAGGGGGGGTCTACGAGCAGTACTTC. Filled out from reference TRBV13 and TRBJ2-7, the complete variable domain reads AAGVIQSPRHLIKEKRETATLKCYPIPRHDTVYWYQQGPGQDPQFLISFYEKMQSDKGSIPDRFSAQQFSDYHSELNMSSLELGDSALYFCASGTGGVYEQYFGPGTRLTVT.

The chain couples TRBV7-2 to TRBJ2-2; D perhaps matches TRBD1 (5 bases). The CDR3 is 15 amino acids. The germline V and J ends were trimmed by 2 bases and 0 bases, with 7 bases remaining between them. Germline CDR1 and CDR2: SGHTA and FQGNSA. For the CDR3, the DNA is TGTGCCAGCAGCTTACAGGGCGCGAACACCGGGGAGCTGTTTTTT. Amino acids: CASSLQGANTGELFF.

The V gene is TRBV3-1 (or the pseudogene TRBV3-2), the J gene TRBJ2-7; no firm D call. CDR1 and CDR2 (germline): LGHDT, YNNKEL (reference sequence). V lost 4 bases and J 0 bases, leaving 13 bases between the germline ends. CDR3 size: 15 residues. CDR3 nucleotides: TGTGCCAGCAGCCGCCTAACAGAGAGCTCCTACGAGCAGTACTTC. Amino acids: CASSRLTESSYEQYF.